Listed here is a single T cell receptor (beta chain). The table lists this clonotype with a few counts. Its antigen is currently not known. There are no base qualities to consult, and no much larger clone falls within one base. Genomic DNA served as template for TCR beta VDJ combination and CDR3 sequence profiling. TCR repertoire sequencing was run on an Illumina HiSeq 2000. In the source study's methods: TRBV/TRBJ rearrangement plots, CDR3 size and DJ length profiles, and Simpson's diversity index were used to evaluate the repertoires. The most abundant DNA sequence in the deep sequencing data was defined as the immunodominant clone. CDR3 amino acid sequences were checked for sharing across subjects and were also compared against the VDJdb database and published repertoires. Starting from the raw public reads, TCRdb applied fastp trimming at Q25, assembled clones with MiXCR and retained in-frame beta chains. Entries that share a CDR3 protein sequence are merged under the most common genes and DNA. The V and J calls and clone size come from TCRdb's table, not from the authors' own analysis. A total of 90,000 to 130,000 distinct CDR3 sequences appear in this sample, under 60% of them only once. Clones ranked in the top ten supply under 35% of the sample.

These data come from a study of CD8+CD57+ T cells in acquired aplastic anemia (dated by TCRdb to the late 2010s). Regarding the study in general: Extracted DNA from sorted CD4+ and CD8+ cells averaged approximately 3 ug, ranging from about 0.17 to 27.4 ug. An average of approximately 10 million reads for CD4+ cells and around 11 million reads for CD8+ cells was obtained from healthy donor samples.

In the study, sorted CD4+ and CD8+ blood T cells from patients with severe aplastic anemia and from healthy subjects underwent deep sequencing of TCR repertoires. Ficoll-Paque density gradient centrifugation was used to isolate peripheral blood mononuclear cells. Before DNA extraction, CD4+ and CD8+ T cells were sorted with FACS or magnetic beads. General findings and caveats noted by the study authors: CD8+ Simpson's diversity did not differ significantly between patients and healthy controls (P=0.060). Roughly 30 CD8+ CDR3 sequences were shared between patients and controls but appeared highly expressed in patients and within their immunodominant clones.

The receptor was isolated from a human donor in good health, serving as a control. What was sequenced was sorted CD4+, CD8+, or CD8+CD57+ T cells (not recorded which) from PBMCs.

The encoded CDR3 is CATSDPGLAGAVDTQYF. The nucleotide sequence reads as follows: TGTGCCACCAGTGATCCGGGACTAGCGGGGGCGGTAGATACGCAGTATTTT. The V gene is TRBV24-1 and the J gene is TRBJ2-3; 14 bases in between match TRBD2. V loses 3 bases at its end and J loses 5 bases; junction bases beyond the gene matches: 6. The CDR3 measures 17 amino acids from cysteine to phenylalanine. Solely the CDR3 DNA is kept, with 51 bases framed from the first base. From the germline V gene, CDR1 is KGHDR and CDR2 is SFDVKD.